The source of this T cell receptor beta chain is a study of cytomegalovirus exposure and HLA in healthy donors. Study-level information: From HLA-typed donors, an early data release held 70 million to 95 million unique TCRs. Study results and limitations: There were some public TCRs occurring in many donors, but most TCR sequences were rare.

On this clone itself: Its specificity is unknown.

The CDR3 loop spans 16 amino acids. The V and J ends lost 2 bases and 5 bases respectively, with 19 bases between them. Germline V gene lookup returns CDR1 MNHNS and CDR2 SASEGT. The primer mix had 60 Vbeta and 13 Jbeta primers. Data came from immunoSEQ multiplex PCR; TCRdb stores just in-frame clones and leaves some out. The sample shows tens of thousands of clones, around 68% of them seen only once. Sequencing was performed on PBMCs. The V call is TRBV6-1, the J call TRBJ2-7; a weak D match, TRBD1 (7 bases). This clonotype was obtained from a woman in her 30s in good health and CMV-seronegative. CDR3 bases: TGTGCCAGCAGTGAACCACCTCGGAGGGGGCTCAACGAGCAGTACTTC. Its translation: CASSEPPRRGLNEQYF.